This T cell receptor beta chain was found in a study of vaccination and CD4 T cells after COVID-19. Across the study: The study drew post-COVID samples a median around 100 days after diagnosis (range 35 to 161).

General study results and limits: It was found that, in convalescent patients, 304 of 307 vaccine-specific clones were spike mono-reactive.

As to this clonotype: Its cognate antigen is unknown.

Indicated treatment: approximately 11-day PBMC culture with coronavirus spike peptide pools or control peptides (ViraFEST assay). Collection of the unexposed donor's CD4+ T cells took place before the COVID-19 pandemic (2011-2018). Half the medium was replaced with fresh IL-2 medium on days 3 and 7. Sequencing of the DNA from cultured CD4+ T cells was carried out with the Oncomine TCR Beta short-read assay. TCRdb re-analysed the PCR reads in MiXCR, keeping a single row per CDR3 protein. This repertoire shows around 4,500 distinct CDR3 sequences, roughly 64% found once; its top ten account for less than 35%. V lost 5 bases and J lost 0, with 5 bases in between. CDR3 length: 12 residues. Germline CDR1 MNHEY, CDR2 SVGEGT.

The chain recombines TRBV6-2 or TRBV6-3 with TRBJ2-7, with D uncertain. This TCR was recovered from a human donor in good health. The source material was CD4+ T cells from blood, cultured in vitro. The CDR3 coding sequence is TGTGCCAGCAGTCAAAGCTCCTACGAGCAGTACTTC. This codes for CASSQSSYEQYF.